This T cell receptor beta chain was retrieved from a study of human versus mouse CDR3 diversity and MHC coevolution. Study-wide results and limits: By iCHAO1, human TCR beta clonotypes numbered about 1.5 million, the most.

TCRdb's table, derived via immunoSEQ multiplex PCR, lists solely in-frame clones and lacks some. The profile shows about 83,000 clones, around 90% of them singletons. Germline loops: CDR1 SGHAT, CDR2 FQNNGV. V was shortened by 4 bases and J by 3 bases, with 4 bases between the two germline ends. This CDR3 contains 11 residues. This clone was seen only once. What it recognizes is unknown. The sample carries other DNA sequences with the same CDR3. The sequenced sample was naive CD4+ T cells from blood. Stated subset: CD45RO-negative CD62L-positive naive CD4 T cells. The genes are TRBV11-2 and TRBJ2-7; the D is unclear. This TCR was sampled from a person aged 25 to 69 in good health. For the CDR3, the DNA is TGTGCCAGCAGCTCAGGCTACGAGCAGTACTTC. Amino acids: CASSSGYEQYF.